Below, 29 T cell receptor beta chains from the same sample are listed, as sequenced in a study of T cell responses to AZD1222 COVID-19 vaccine. Sequencing used immunoSEQ multiplex PCR; TCRdb keeps in-frame clones, though not all of them. Seen here are about 260,000 clones, over 90% observed once, and the top ten hold around 0.58%. The sample in question was peripheral blood, obtained on day 0 of AZD1222 vaccination. These receptors came from an adult in good health.

The chain uses TRBV14 and TRBJ1-2, with D possibly TRBD1 on 6 matching bases. CDR3 length: 13 amino acids. The V and J ends lost 3 bases and 4 bases respectively, with 9 bases between them. CDR1 and CDR2 from the germline V gene are SGHDN and FVKESK. CDR3 residues: CASSHRGSYGYTF. The CDR3 DNA reads as TGTGCCAGCAGCCACAGGGGATCCTATGGCTACACCTTC. The whole variable domain, filled in from reference TRBV14 and TRBJ1-2, reads EAGVTQFPSHSVIEKGQTVTLRCDPISGHDNLYWYRRVMGKEIKFLLHFVKESKQDESGMPNNRFLAERTGGTYSTLKVQPAELEDSGVYFCASSHRGSYGYTFGSGTRLTVV.

Here the CDR3 reads CASSQEMTSNYGYTF. CDR3 coding DNA: TGTGCCAGCAGCCAAGAAATGACCAGTAACTATGGCTACACCTTC. The chain couples TRBV4-2 to TRBJ1-2; D gene uncertain. Trimming removed 0 bases from V and 1 base from J, with 9 bases in between. Germline assignment: CDR1 LGHNA and CDR2 YNFKEQ. The CDR3 length is 15 residues.

The V gene is TRBV27, the J gene TRBJ2-7, with D tentatively TRBD2 (6 bases). The CDR3 spans 13 residues. V gave up 5 bases and J gave up 4 bases, with 12 bases separating them. From germline, CDR1 is MNHEY and CDR2 SMNVEV (reference sequence). CDR3 amino acids: CASSPRTNYEQYF. The CDR3, as DNA: TGTGCCAGCAGTCCCCGGACTAATTACGAGCAGTACTTC.

The V call is TRBV24-1, the J call TRBJ1-5; D is undetermined. The CDR3 contains 15 residues. The V and J ends lost 3 bases and 7 bases respectively, with 15 bases between them. The germline gives CDR1 KGHDR, CDR2 SFDVKD. The CDR3, as DNA: TGTGCCACCAGTGATGACGACCCTGGCCAACAGCCCCAGCATTTT. It encodes CATSDDDPGQQPQHF.

The chain is built from TRBV6-5 and TRBJ1-3; D remains unclear. Germline V gene data show CDR1 as MNHEY and CDR2 as SVGAGI. This CDR3 has 15 residues. Trimming pared 6 bases from V and 0 bases from J, leaving 12 bases between. The CDR3 here is CASRRGPTSGNTIYF. CDR3 in DNA: TGTGCCAGCAGGCGAGGACCGACCTCTGGAAACACCATATATTTT.

The chain couples TRBV27 to TRBJ1-2; perhaps TRBD1 as D (5 bases). The V and J ends lost 2 bases and 5 bases respectively, with 21 bases between them. Germline V gene sequence: CDR1 MNHEY, CDR2 SMNVEV (reference sequence). There are 17 residues in the CDR3. The CDR3 region has the DNA TGTGCCAGCAGTTTAGGGGCCCCGGGCCTTAGGACATATGGCTACACCTTC. Translation gives CASSLGAPGLRTYGYTF.

The chain couples TRBV2 to TRBJ2-1; D unresolved. Germline V CDR1 and CDR2: SNHLY, FYNNEI. The germline V and J ends were trimmed by 4 bases and 7 bases, with 11 bases remaining between them. This CDR3 spans 13 amino acids. The CDR3, as DNA: TGTGCCAGCAGTGGGGGTAGGCGGAATGAGCAGTTCTTC. It codes for CASSGGRRNEQFF.

The CDR3 protein is CASSQVSRNNEQFF. For the CDR3, the DNA is TGCGCCAGCAGCCAAGTAAGCCGGAACAATGAGCAGTTCTTC. The chain is built from TRBV4-1 and TRBJ2-1; D gene unclear. The germline V gene encodes CDR1 MGHRA and CDR2 YSYEKL. Trimming took off 1 base at V and 5 bases at J, with 9 bases between the two ends. The CDR3 is 14 residues long.

The chain carries TRBV6-6 and TRBJ1-1; 8 nucleotides match TRBD1. The V gene end was trimmed by 5 bases and the J gene end by 6 bases; junction bases not matched to a gene: 11. The CDR3 is 15 amino acids. CDR1 and CDR2 (germline): MNHNY, SVGAGI (reference sequence). The CDR3 DNA is TGTGCCAGCAGTGACTACAGGGGGTGGTGGGCTGAAGCTTTCTTT. Its protein is CASSDYRGWWAEAFF.

This chain connects TRBV28 to TRBJ2-1; D is possibly TRBD1 (6 bases). Germline assignment: CDR1 MDHEN and CDR2 SYDVKM. Trimming stripped 4 bases from V and 0 bases from J, with 16 bases between. This CDR3 has 17 amino acids. CDR3 loop: CASSSPQGESSYNEQFF. The CDR3 DNA sequence: TGTGCCAGCAGTTCCCCACAGGGCGAGAGCTCCTACAATGAGCAGTTCTTC. The variable domain in full, with the rest retrieved from reference TRBV28 and TRBJ2-1, is DVKVTQSSRYLVKRTGEKVFLECVQDMDHENMFWYRQDPGLGLRLIYFSYDVKMKEKGDIPEGYSVSREKKERFSLILESASTNQTSMYLCASSSPQGESSYNEQFFGPGTRLTVL.

This chain links TRBV14 with TRBJ1-1; D not certain. The CDR3 has 15 residues. Germline V gene sequence: CDR1 SGHDN, CDR2 FVKESK. V was clipped by 4 bases and J by 0 bases, with 12 bases between them. CDR3 residues: CASSRSHQLNTEAFF. CDR3 coding DNA: TGTGCCAGCAGCCGCTCCCATCAGTTGAACACTGAAGCTTTCTTT. Filled out from reference TRBV14 and TRBJ1-1, the complete variable domain reads EAGVTQFPSHSVIEKGQTVTLRCDPISGHDNLYWYRRVMGKEIKFLLHFVKESKQDESGMPNNRFLAERTGGTYSTLKVQPAELEDSGVYFCASSRSHQLNTEAFFGQGTRLTVV.

V gene TRBV5-4 combines with J gene TRBJ2-1; D might be TRBD1 or TRBD2, each matching 6 bases. The V end was cut by 3 bases, the J end by 1 base, with 11 bases between. Germline V gene lookup returns CDR1 SGHNT and CDR2 YYREEE (reference sequence). There are 15 residues in the CDR3. CDR3 protein: CASSSGAQSYNEQFF. The CDR3 nucleotides read TGTGCCAGCAGCTCGGGGGCCCAATCCTACAATGAGCAGTTCTTC.

This clone was recorded only once. This chain links TRBV5-1 with TRBJ1-5; D gene ambiguous. Germline lookup yields CDR1 SGHRS and CDR2 YFSETQ. The V end was cut by 8 bases, the J end by 3 bases, with 9 bases between. The CDR3 spans 12 residues. CDR3 sequence: CARPGVNQPQHF. CDR3 in DNA: TGCGCCAGGCCTGGGGTCAATCAGCCCCAGCATTTT.

V usage is TRBV28 and J usage is TRBJ2-2, with D tentatively TRBD1 (5 bases). V shed 7 bases and J shed 2 bases, with 8 bases lying between them. The CDR3 covers 13 residues. The germline V gene has CDR1 MDHEN and CDR2 SYDVKM. The CDR3 spells CASTTVNTGELFF. CDR3 DNA sequence: TGTGCCAGCACGACAGTTAACACCGGGGAGCTGTTTTTT. Complete variable domain (other parts from reference TRBV28 and TRBJ2-2): DVKVTQSSRYLVKRTGEKVFLECVQDMDHENMFWYRQDPGLGLRLIYFSYDVKMKEKGDIPEGYSVSREKKERFSLILESASTNQTSMYLCASTTVNTGELFFGEGSRLTVL.

The V gene is TRBV20-1, the J gene TRBJ1-2; D possibly corresponds to TRBD1 (6 bases). CDR1 and CDR2 from the germline V gene are DFQATT and SNEGSKA (reference sequence). This CDR3 region has 14 residues. The germline V and J ends were trimmed by 3 bases and 4 bases, with 15 bases remaining between them. The CDR3 DNA reads TGCAGTGCTAGTCCCGGGGGCGAGAGCTATGGCTACACCTTC. Translation gives CSASPGGESYGYTF.

The chain has TRBV7-9 and TRBJ1-5; D possibly corresponds to TRBD1 (5 bases). The CDR3 consists of 12 residues. Germline V lookup: CDR1 SEHNR, CDR2 FQNEAQ (reference sequence). V shed 0 bases and J shed 9 bases, with 6 bases lying between them. DNA of the CDR3: TGTGCCAGCAGCTTAGCGAGGGGGCCCCAGCATTTT. Its translation is CASSLARGPQHF.

The chain employs TRBV7-9 and TRBJ2-5, with 7 bases identical to TRBD1. Germline lookup yields CDR1 SEHNR and CDR2 FQNEAQ (reference sequence). The CDR3 runs to 14 residues. The junction had 10 bases not matched to a gene; V was cut back by 6 bases and J by 6 bases. The CDR3 here is CASSPDREWKTQYF. The CDR3 DNA is TGTGCCAGCAGTCCTGACAGGGAATGGAAGACCCAGTACTTC. Drawing the rest from reference TRBV7-9 and TRBJ2-5, the complete variable domain is DTGVSQNPRHKITKRGQNVTFRCDPISEHNRLYWYRQTLGQGPEFLTYFQNEAQLEKSRLLSDRFSAERPKGSFSTLEIQRTEQGDSAMYLCASSPDREWKTQYFGPGTRLLVL.

This chain joins TRBV5-1 and TRBJ2-2; D is uncertain. The CDR3 is made up of 12 amino acids. Between the trimmed V and J ends, which lost 4 bases and 6 bases, there was a span of 7 bases. CDR1 and CDR2 from the germline V gene are SGHRS and YFSETQ. The CDR3 is CASSREAGELFF. The DNA for the CDR3 is TGCGCCAGCAGCAGAGAGGCCGGGGAGCTGTTTTTT.

This clone was observed once. The chain links TRBV28 to TRBJ2-4, with D uncertain. V gave up 2 bases and J gave up 0 bases, with 11 bases separating them. CDR1 is MDHEN, CDR2 SYDVKM, per germline. This CDR3 is 16 amino acids long. This CDR3 is CASSLMGILAKNIQYF. For the CDR3, the DNA is TGTGCCAGCAGTTTAATGGGAATCTTAGCCAAAAACATTCAGTACTTC.

V and J are TRBV5-4 and TRBJ2-1; 7 nucleotides align to TRBD2. CDR1 is SGHNT and CDR2 is YYREEE in the germline V gene (reference sequence). The V gene end was trimmed by 0 bases and the J gene end by 6 bases; junction bases not matched to a gene: 6. The length of the CDR3 is 15 residues. The CDR3: CASSLEAGTLNEQFF. Written as DNA, the CDR3 is TGTGCCAGCAGCTTGGAAGCGGGGACGCTCAATGAGCAGTTCTTC. The full variable domain, with the rest looked up from reference TRBV5-4 and TRBJ2-1, is ETGVTQSPTHLIKTRGQQVTLRCSSQSGHNTVSWYQQALGQGPQFIFQYYREEENGRGNFPPRFSGLQFPNYSSELNVNALELDDSALYLCASSLEAGTLNEQFFGPGTRLTVL.

V and J are TRBV28 and TRBJ2-7; 11 nucleotides match TRBD1. Germline V gene lookup returns CDR1 MDHEN and CDR2 SYDVKM. This CDR3 has 15 amino acids. J gave up 7 bases and V 6 bases, and 11 bases lay outside the gene matches. The CDR3 region is CASSSQDRGRWEQYF. The CDR3 DNA reads as TGTGCCAGCAGCTCCCAGGACAGGGGGCGCTGGGAGCAGTACTTC.

The chain has TRBV4-2 and TRBJ2-1; the match to TRBD1 covers 9 bases. The germline gives CDR1 LGHNA, CDR2 YNFKEQ. The CDR3 is 16 amino acids. Germline trimming cut 3 bases from V and 4 bases from J; bases unmatched to any gene: 7. DNA of the CDR3: TGTGCCAGCAGCCAGACCGCGGACAGGGGTTACAATGAGCAGTTCTTC. As protein: CASSQTADRGYNEQFF.

This clone was found a few times. CDR3 in amino acids: CASSATGGSSYEQYF. CDR3 coding DNA: TGTGCCAGCAGCGCGACAGGGGGAAGCTCCTACGAGCAGTACTTC. V gene TRBV7-3 combines with J gene TRBJ2-7, with TRBD1 matching over 9 bases. The V gene's germline CDR1 is SGHTA and CDR2 FQGTGA. With V trimmed by 5 bases and J by 0 bases, 5 bases remained unmatched. This CDR3 is built from 15 residues.

The rearrangement links TRBV4-2 to TRBJ1-1; a weak D match, TRBD1 (6 bases). The germline CDR1 and CDR2 sequences are LGHNA and YNFKEQ. Deletions cut 1 base from V and 0 bases from J, with 15 bases between. This CDR3 contains 17 residues. CDR3 amino acids: CASSQGGGGVLNTEAFF. The CDR3 nucleotides are TGTGCCAGCAGCCAAGGAGGAGGGGGGGTTTTGAACACTGAAGCTTTCTTT.

The chain couples TRBV6-2 or TRBV6-3 to TRBJ2-3; D remains ambiguous. The CDR3 covers 12 residues. In germline, CDR1 is MNHEY, CDR2 SVGEGT. V gave up 2 bases and J gave up 5 bases, with 5 bases separating them. The CDR3 loop is CASSYVGDTQYF. DNA for the CDR3: TGTGCCAGCAGTTACGTTGGAGATACGCAGTATTTT.

Written as DNA, the CDR3 is TGTGCCAGCAGTGAAGTTAACGGTAATCAGCCCCAGCATTTT. This encodes CASSEVNGNQPQHF. J is TRBJ1-5 and V is TRBV6-1; no firm D call. The CDR3 totals 14 residues. Germline V gene data show CDR1 as MNHNS and CDR2 as SASEGT. V lost 1 base to trimming and J lost 4 bases, with 8 bases between them.

This chain connects TRBV6-4 to TRBJ1-4; TRBD1 agrees at 8 bases. Germline V gene data show CDR1 as MRHNA and CDR2 as SNTAGT. This CDR3 has 17 residues. The trim removed 6 bases at V and 0 bases at J, leaving 9 bases unmatched. CDR3 in DNA: TGTGCCAGCAGGTGGACAGGGTATCGGGCAACTAATGAAAAACTGTTTTTT. It specifies CASRWTGYRATNEKLFF.

The chain links TRBV10-3 to TRBJ1-1; maybe TRBD1 (6 bases). The CDR3 contains 18 residues. CDR1 is ENHRY and CDR2 is SYGVKD in the germline V gene. V lost 3 bases and J 1 base, leaving 21 bases between the germline ends. Here the CDR3 DNA reads TGTGCCATCAGTGATCCGGTTGACAGGACGATAGGGAACACTGAAGCTTTCTTT. Protein sequence: CAISDPVDRTIGNTEAFF.

The V gene is TRBV7-2, the J gene TRBJ2-3; 7 bases agree with TRBD1. CDR3 length: 15 residues. CDR1 SGHTA and CDR2 FQGNSA come from the germline V gene. Trimming took 5 bases from V and 1 from J; bases not matched to a gene: 6. CDR3 nucleotide sequence: TGTGCCAGCAGCACCAGGGGGTTCGGCACAGATACGCAGTATTTT. This translates into CASSTRGFGTDTQYF.